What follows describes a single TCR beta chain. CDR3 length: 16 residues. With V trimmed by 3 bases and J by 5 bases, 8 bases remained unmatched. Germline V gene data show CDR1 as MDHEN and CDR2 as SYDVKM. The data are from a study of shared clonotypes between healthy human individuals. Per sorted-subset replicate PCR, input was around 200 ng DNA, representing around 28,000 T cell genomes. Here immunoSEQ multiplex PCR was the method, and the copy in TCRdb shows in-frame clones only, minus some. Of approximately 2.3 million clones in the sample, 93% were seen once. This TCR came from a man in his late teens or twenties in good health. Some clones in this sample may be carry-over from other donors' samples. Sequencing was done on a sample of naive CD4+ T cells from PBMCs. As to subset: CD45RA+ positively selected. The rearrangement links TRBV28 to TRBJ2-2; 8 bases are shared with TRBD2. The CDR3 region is CASSFAGTRRTGELFF. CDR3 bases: TGTGCCAGCAGTTTTGCGGGGACTAGGAGAACCGGGGAGCTGTTTTTT. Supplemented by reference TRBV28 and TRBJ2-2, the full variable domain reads DVKVTQSSRYLVKRTGEKVFLECVQDMDHENMFWYRQDPGLGLRLIYFSYDVKMKEKGDIPEGYSVSREKKERFSLILESASTNQTSMYLCASSFAGTRRTGELFFGEGSRLTVL.